This T cell receptor (beta chain) was sequenced for a study of early T cells in non-severe SARS-CoV-2 infection (dated by TCRdb to about 2021). Regarding the complete study: Because TCR sequencing relied on bulk RNA taken from unsorted whole blood, pairing of alpha and beta chains was not possible.

As to this clonotype: The antigen this receptor binds is unknown. Base qualities are missing; no much larger clone stands one base away.

The library was produced with 5' RACE. Sequenced on a NextSeq 500. In the TCR library protocol, unique molecular identifiers were attached to individual cDNA molecules to correct for PCR bias and sequencing error. Both TCR alpha and beta chains were sequenced, and tight co-correlation was observed between alpha and beta sequence abundances in each sample. The paper's processing steps were these. Decombinator V4 was used to annotate TCR sequences for V gene, J gene and CDR3. Expanded TCRs were defined as changing significantly between any two time points under a Poisson model with p below 0.0001. TCR abundances were normalised to the total number of TCRs sequenced per sample and expressed as counts per million. TRAV1-2 paired with TRAJ12, TRAJ20 or TRAJ33 defined MAIT TCRs, while TRAV10 paired with TRAJ18 defined iNKT TCRs. VDJdb, accessed on 1 November 2021, was searched for TCRs annotated for CMV, EBV and SARS-CoV-2, and TCRs annotated for more than one antigen were excluded. The raw public reads went through TCRdb reprocessing: fastp at Q25, MiXCR clone calling, in-frame beta chains kept. A single entry per CDR3 protein holds the most common genes and DNA from its merged rows. These V and J calls are TCRdb output, not the study's own analysis. This sample lists approximately 97,000 distinct CDR3 sequences; 13% were detected once. The ten largest clones add up to 6% to 7% of the sample.

What the work shows at the level of the full study, not this receptor alone: VDJdb matching was skewed toward anti-spike CD8 responses and likely underestimated virus-specific expansions by missing private and CD4 specificities.

This was a case-control study nested in a cohort of healthcare workers in London, UK, who had nasopharyngeal swab PCR tests and blood samples taken every week. Healthcare workers were recruited between 23 and 31 March 2020, during the week of the UK lockdown, and were followed weekly for up to roughly 16 weeks. CDR1 is given as SQVTM and CDR2 as ANQGSEA, both from the germline V gene. V is cut by 1 base and J by 4 bases, and the space between the germline ends is 7 bases. The cysteine opens and the phenylalanine closes a CDR3 of 12 amino acids. The DNA shown is the 36-base CDR3, in frame from base 1.

The specimen sequenced was whole blood. In this chain, TRBV29-1 is recombined with TRBJ1-1; no D gene can be assigned with confidence. This clonotype originated in an adult who was a healthcare worker with PCR-confirmed SARS-CoV-2 infection or an uninfected control (not recorded which). The DNA sequence is TGCAGCGTTGAAGGACGGGGCACTGAAGCTTTCTTT. Its coded protein is CSVEGRGTEAFF.